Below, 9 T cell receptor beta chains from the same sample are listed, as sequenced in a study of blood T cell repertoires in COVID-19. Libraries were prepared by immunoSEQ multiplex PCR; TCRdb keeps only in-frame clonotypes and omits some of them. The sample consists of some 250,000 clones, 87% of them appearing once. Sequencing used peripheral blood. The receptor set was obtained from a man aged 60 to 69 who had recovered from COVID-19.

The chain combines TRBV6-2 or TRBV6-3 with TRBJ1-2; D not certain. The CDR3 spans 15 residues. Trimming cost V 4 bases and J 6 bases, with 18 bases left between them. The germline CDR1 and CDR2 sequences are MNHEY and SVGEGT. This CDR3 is CASSFSVSGVNGYTF. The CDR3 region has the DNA TGTGCCAGCAGTTTTTCCGTGAGTGGTGTGAATGGCTACACCTTC.

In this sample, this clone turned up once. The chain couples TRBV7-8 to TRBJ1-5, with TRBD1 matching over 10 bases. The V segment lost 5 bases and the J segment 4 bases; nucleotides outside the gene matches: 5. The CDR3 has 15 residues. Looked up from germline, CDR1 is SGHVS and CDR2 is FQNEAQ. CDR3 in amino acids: CASSKDRGVNQPQHF. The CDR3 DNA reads TGTGCCAGCAGCAAGGACAGGGGGGTAAATCAGCCCCAGCATTTT.

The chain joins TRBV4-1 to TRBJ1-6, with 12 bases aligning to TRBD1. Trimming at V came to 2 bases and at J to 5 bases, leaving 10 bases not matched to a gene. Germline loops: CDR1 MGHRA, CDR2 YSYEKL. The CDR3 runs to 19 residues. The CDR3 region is CASSQHSRDRGHDNSPLHF. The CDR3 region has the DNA TGCGCCAGCAGCCAACACTCCCGGGACAGGGGGCATGATAATTCACCCCTCCACTTT.

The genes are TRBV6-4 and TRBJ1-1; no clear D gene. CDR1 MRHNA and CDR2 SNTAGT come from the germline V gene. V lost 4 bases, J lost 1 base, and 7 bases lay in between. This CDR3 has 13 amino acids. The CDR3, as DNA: TGTGCCAGCAGTGTTGCGGGGAACACTGAAGCTTTCTTT. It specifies CASSVAGNTEAFF.

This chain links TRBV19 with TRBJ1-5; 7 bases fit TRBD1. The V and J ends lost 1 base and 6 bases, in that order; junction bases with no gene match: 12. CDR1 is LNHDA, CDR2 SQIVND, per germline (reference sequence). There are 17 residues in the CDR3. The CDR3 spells CASSIGHRGRDSQPQHF. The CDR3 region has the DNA TGTGCCAGTAGTATAGGGCACAGGGGCCGGGATAGTCAGCCCCAGCATTTT.

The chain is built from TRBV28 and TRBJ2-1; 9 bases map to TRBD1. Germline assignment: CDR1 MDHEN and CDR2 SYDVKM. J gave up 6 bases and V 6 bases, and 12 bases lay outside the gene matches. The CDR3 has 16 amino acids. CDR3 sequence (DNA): TGTGCCAGCAGCAACGTCCCGGGACAGGGTATCAATGAGCAGTTCTTC. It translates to CASSNVPGQGINEQFF.

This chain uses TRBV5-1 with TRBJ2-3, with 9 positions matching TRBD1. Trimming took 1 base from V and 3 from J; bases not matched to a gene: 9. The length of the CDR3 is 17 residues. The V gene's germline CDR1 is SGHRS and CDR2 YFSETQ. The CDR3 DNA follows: TGCGCCAGCAGCTTGCGCGGGACAGGGTTTCAGACAGATACGCAGTATTTT. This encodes CASSLRGTGFQTDTQYF.

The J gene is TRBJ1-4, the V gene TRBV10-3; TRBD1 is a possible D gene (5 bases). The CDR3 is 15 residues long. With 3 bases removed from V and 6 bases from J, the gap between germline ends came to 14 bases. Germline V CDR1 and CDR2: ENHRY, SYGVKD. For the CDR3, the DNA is TGTGCCATCAGTGAAGAGAGGCAGGGTGATGAAAAACTGTTTTTT. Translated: CAISEERQGDEKLFF.

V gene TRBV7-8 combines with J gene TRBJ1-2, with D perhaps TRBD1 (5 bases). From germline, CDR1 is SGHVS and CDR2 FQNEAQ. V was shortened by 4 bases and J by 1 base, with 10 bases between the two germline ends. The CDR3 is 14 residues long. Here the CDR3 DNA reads TGTGCCAGCAGCTCAGGGTTTCTTAACTATGGCTACACCTTC. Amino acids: CASSSGFLNYGYTF.